This T cell receptor (beta chain) is drawn from a study of blood T cell repertoires in COVID-19. Overall study: Collection of acute and convalescent COVID-19 samples took place in the United States, Italy and Spain. T cells, B-cell-depleted T cells, or PBMCs supplied cDNA or gDNA.

Original processing notes: Amplification with reference gene primers provided the estimates of nucleated cell counts. TCRdb's copy holds only in-frame clones and misses some; the assay was immunoSEQ multiplex PCR. That table furnishes V, J and clone size, whereas the DNA furnished D and trimming. Among about 220,000 clones listed, around 80% were seen once. Per germline, CDR1 SQVTM and CDR2 ANQGSEA. CDR3 size: 14 residues. Trimming removed 4 bases from V and 8 bases from J; junction bases left unmatched: 10. Input material: peripheral blood. The rearrangement joins TRBV29-1 to TRBJ1-2; 10 nucleotides match TRBD1. The clonotype originates from a woman between 70 and 85 years old with acute or convalescent COVID-19. As DNA, the CDR3 is TGCAGCGTTGTTCGGGACAGGGGAATAGGCGGCTACACCTTC. Its translation: CSVVRDRGIGGYTF. Combining the CDR3 with reference TRBV29-1 and TRBJ1-2 gives the whole variable domain SAVISQKPSRDICQRGTSLTIQCQVDSQVTMMFWYRQQPGQSLTLIATANQGSEATYESGFVIDKFPISRPNLTFSTLTVSNMSPEDSSIYLCSVVRDRGIGGYTFGSGTRLTVV.